Presented here are 19 T cell receptor beta chains from one specimen sequenced in a study of shared clonotypes between healthy human individuals. Sequencing was performed with immunoSEQ multiplex PCR; in TCRdb, only in-frame clones are kept and a portion is missing. The sample consists of around 2,000,000 clones, around 95% of them appearing once. Sample: naive CD4+ T cells sorted from blood. The subset here: CD45RA+ positively selected. The receptors here all came from a man aged 18 to 30 in good health.

The genes are TRBV19 and TRBJ2-1, with 7 bases aligning to TRBD1. The junction had 4 bases not matched to a gene; V was cut back by 3 bases and J by 2 bases. CDR1 and CDR2 from the germline V gene are LNHDA and SQIVND (reference sequence). The CDR3 consists of 15 residues. CDR3 residues: CASSIGQVPYNEQFF. CDR3 in DNA: TGTGCCAGTAGTATCGGACAGGTTCCCTACAATGAGCAGTTCTTC.

The V and J genes are TRBV2 and TRBJ2-3, with 7 bases fitting TRBD2. The CDR3 covers 17 residues. Trimming cost V 0 bases and J 2 bases; bases outside gene matches: 8. Germline V gene data show CDR1 as SNHLY and CDR2 as FYNNEI. The CDR3 protein is CASSEAEGRGNTDTQYF. The CDR3 DNA sequence: TGTGCCAGCAGTGAAGCGGAAGGGAGGGGCAACACAGATACGCAGTATTTT. The full variable domain, rest sourced from reference TRBV2 and TRBJ2-3, is EPEVTQTPSHQVTQMGQEVILRCVPISNHLYFYWYRQILGQKVEFLVSFYNNEISEKSEIFDDQFSVERPDGSNFTLKIRSTKLEDSAMYFCASSEAEGRGNTDTQYFGPGTRLTVL.

The chain has TRBV7-2 and TRBJ2-7; no firm D call. V gave up 0 bases and J gave up 1 base, with 7 bases separating them. Looked up from germline, CDR1 is SGHTA and CDR2 is FQGNSA. The CDR3 length is 14 residues. The CDR3 region is CASSLAHQSYEQYF. The CDR3 coding sequence is TGTGCCAGCAGCTTAGCTCACCAATCCTACGAGCAGTACTTC.

The chain is built from TRBV25-1 and TRBJ2-2, with D perhaps matching TRBD1 (6 bases). The CDR3 is 16 amino acids. Germline V gene data show CDR1 as MGHDK and CDR2 as SYGVNS. V gave up 6 bases and J gave up 1 base, with 15 bases separating them. The CDR3 region has the DNA TGTGCCAGCAGAAATACCTCACAGGGGAACACCGGGGAGCTGTTTTTT. Translated: CASRNTSQGNTGELFF.

The chain has TRBV6-1 and TRBJ1-1; no firm D call. The CDR3 contains 12 residues. CDR1 is MNHNS and CDR2 is SASEGT in the germline V gene. V lost 7 bases and J 7 bases, leaving 13 bases between the germline ends. In nucleotides, the CDR3 is TGTGCCAGCACGCTATTCATGGATGAAGCTTTCTTT. It specifies CASTLFMDEAFF.

The chain combines TRBV30 with TRBJ1-5, with unresolved D. Trimming stripped 0 bases from V and 3 bases from J, with 12 bases between. CDR3 length equals 15 residues. Looked up from germline, CDR1 is GTSNPN and CDR2 is SVGIG (reference sequence). CDR3 amino acids: CAWSVGIGPNQPQHF. CDR3 nucleotide sequence: TGTGCCTGGAGTGTCGGGATAGGGCCCAATCAGCCCCAGCATTTT.

CDR3 protein: CASRTSGSSGYEQYF. The CDR3 bases are TGTGCCAGCCGGACTAGCGGGAGCTCGGGGTACGAGCAGTACTTC. This chain connects TRBV25-1 to TRBJ2-7, with 13 bases identical to TRBD2. Germline CDR1 reads MGHDK; CDR2 reads SYGVNS. With 8 bases clipped from V and 4 bases from J, the junction kept 8 bases outside the gene matches. The CDR3 has 15 amino acids.

The chain is built from TRBV11-2 and TRBJ2-1; possible D gene TRBD2, 6 bases. Per the germline V gene, CDR1 is SGHAT and CDR2 is FQNNGV. The V end was cut by 6 bases, the J end by 0 bases, with 15 bases between. This CDR3 comprises 16 residues. The CDR3 DNA sequence: TGTGCCAGCAGGGGGGGTGAACAGAGCTCCTACAATGAGCAGTTCTTC. Its protein is CASRGGEQSSYNEQFF. Drawing the rest from reference TRBV11-2 and TRBJ2-1, the complete variable domain is EAGVAQSPRYKIIEKRQSVAFWCNPISGHATLYWYQQILGQGPKLLIQFQNNGVVDDSQLPKDRFSAERLKGVDSTLKIQPAKLEDSAVYLCASRGGEQSSYNEQFFGPGTRLTVL.

The chain joins TRBV10-3 to TRBJ2-7; TRBD2 might be the D (6 bases). Germline loops: CDR1 ENHRY, CDR2 SYGVKD. V lost 6 bases and J 3 bases, leaving 12 bases between the germline ends. The CDR3 runs to 13 residues. The CDR3 is CAISVAEGYEQYF. The CDR3 region has the DNA TGTGCCATCAGCGTAGCGGAGGGCTACGAGCAGTACTTC.

The chain is built from TRBV6-1 and TRBJ1-1; D might be TRBD1 (5 bases). The germline gives CDR1 MNHNS, CDR2 SASEGT. With 6 bases removed from V and 6 bases from J, the gap between germline ends came to 17 bases. The CDR3 covers 14 residues. The CDR3, as DNA: TGTGCCAGCAGATACTGGGGGGAGGTCGCTGAAGCTTTCTTT. Its translation: CASRYWGEVAEAFF.

The chain carries TRBV28 and TRBJ2-7, with TRBD1 matching 7 bases. Germline V gene data show CDR1 as MDHEN and CDR2 as SYDVKM. V gave up 2 bases and J gave up 2 bases; unmatched junction bases: 9. The CDR3 is 16 amino acids. Written as DNA, the CDR3 is TGTGCCAGCAGTTTACATTTGGGACAGCTCACCTACGAGCAGTACTTC. This codes for CASSLHLGQLTYEQYF.

Comment on this clone: Other DNA sequences in the same sample also yield this CDR3. The chain couples TRBV6-5 to TRBJ1-5; D gene uncertain. Germline assignment: CDR1 MNHEY and CDR2 SVGAGI. The CDR3 loop spans 14 amino acids. V dropped 5 bases and J dropped 1 base, with 9 bases sitting between them. The CDR3 spells CASSRGRSNQPQHF. The CDR3 DNA sequence: TGTGCCAGCAGTCGTGGACGAAGCAATCAGCCCCAGCATTTT.

The rearrangement joins TRBV5-1 to TRBJ2-2; D is unclear. Trimming left V 0 bases short and J 4 bases short, with 13 bases between. The germline V gene has CDR1 SGHRS and CDR2 YFSETQ. The CDR3 has 16 residues. The DNA of the CDR3 is TGCGCCAGCAGCTTGGGAACCGACCCCGCCACCGGGGAGCTGTTTTTT. This codes for CASSLGTDPATGELFF.

The chain is built from TRBV30 and TRBJ2-3; a possible D gene is TRBD1 (6 bases). This CDR3 region has 13 residues. V was shortened by 8 bases and J by 0 bases, with 12 bases between the two germline ends. Germline lookup yields CDR1 GTSNPN and CDR2 SVGIG (reference sequence). In DNA, the CDR3 is TGTGCCCGACAGGTAACTAGCACAGATACGCAGTATTTT. This sequence encodes CARQVTSTDTQYF. The whole variable domain, remainder taken from reference TRBV30 and TRBJ2-3, is SQTIHQWPATLVQPVGSPLSLECTVEGTSNPNLYWYRQAAGRGLQLLFYSVGIGQISSEVPQNLSASRPQDRQFILSSKKLLLSDSGFYLCARQVTSTDTQYFGPGTRLTVL.

The rearrangement uses TRBV6-5 and TRBJ1-2; tentatively, D is TRBD1 (5 bases). Germline lookup yields CDR1 MNHEY and CDR2 SVGAGI. The V and J ends lost 6 bases and 2 bases respectively, with 13 bases between them. This CDR3 region has 14 residues. The CDR3 DNA is TGTGCCAGCAGGGTACGGGACGGAAACTATGGCTACACCTTC. Its protein product is CASRVRDGNYGYTF.

The V and J genes are TRBV6-5 and TRBJ2-7, with 12 bases that match TRBD1. The V and J ends lost 9 bases and 3 bases, in that order; junction bases with no gene match: 3. The CDR3 covers 13 residues. Looked up from germline, CDR1 is MNHEY and CDR2 is SVGAGI. CDR3 residues: CARGDRGHYEQYF. Here the CDR3 DNA reads TGTGCCAGAGGGGACAGGGGGCACTACGAGCAGTACTTC.

A remark on this clone: A read error is possible here, since a much larger clone lies one base away. The V and J genes are TRBV10-2 and TRBJ1-1; D is ambiguous. The V gene lost 3 bases and the J gene lost 1 base, with 6 bases spanning the gap. Germline V gene lookup returns CDR1 WSHSY and CDR2 SAAADI. This CDR3 region has 13 residues. The CDR3 sequence is CASSDRWNTEAFF. DNA for the CDR3: TGCGCCAGCAGTGACAGGTGGAACACTGAAGCTTTCTTT.

To note about this clone: Additional DNA sequences in this sample encode the identical CDR3. The genes are TRBV5-4 and TRBJ2-7; TRBD2 matches at 8 bases. J was trimmed by 0 bases and V by 0 bases; bases with no gene match: 2. The CDR3 runs 15 residues. Germline V gene sequence: CDR1 SGHNT, CDR2 YYREEE (reference sequence). CDR3 coding DNA: TGTGCCAGCAGCTTGGCCGGGGGGGGCTCCTACGAGCAGTACTTC. Its protein product is CASSLAGGGSYEQYF. The entire variable domain, with the rest obtained from reference TRBV5-4 and TRBJ2-7, is as follows: ETGVTQSPTHLIKTRGQQVTLRCSSQSGHNTVSWYQQALGQGPQFIFQYYREEENGRGNFPPRFSGLQFPNYSSELNVNALELDDSALYLCASSLAGGGSYEQYFGPGTRLTVT.

The chain carries TRBV7-2 and TRBJ2-2; 9 bases match TRBD2. This CDR3 spans 18 amino acids. With V trimmed by 6 bases and J by 1 base, 12 bases remained unmatched. Germline CDR1 reads SGHTA; CDR2 reads FQGNSA. The CDR3 here is CASSFWNSGRLNTGELFF. The CDR3 nucleotides are TGTGCCAGCAGTTTCTGGAATAGCGGGAGACTGAACACCGGGGAGCTGTTTTTT.